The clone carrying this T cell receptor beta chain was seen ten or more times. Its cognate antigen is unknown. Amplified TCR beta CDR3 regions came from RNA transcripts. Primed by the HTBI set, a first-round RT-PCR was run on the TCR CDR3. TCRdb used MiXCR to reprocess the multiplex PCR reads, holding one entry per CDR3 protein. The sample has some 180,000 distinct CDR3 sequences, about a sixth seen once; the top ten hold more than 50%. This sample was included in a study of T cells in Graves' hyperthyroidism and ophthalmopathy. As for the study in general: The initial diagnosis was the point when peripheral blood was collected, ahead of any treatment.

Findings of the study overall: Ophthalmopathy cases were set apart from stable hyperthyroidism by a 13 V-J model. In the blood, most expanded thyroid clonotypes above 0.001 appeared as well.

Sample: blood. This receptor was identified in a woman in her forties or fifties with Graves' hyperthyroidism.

CDR3 residues: CASSRAAPSYEQYF. CDR3 nucleotide sequence: TGTGCCAGCAGCCGAGCGGCACCGTCCTACGAGCAGTACTTC. This chain connects TRBV3-1 to TRBJ2-7, with D possibly being TRBD2 (5 bases). CDR1 is LGHDT and CDR2 is YNNKEL in the germline V gene (reference sequence). This CDR3 contains 14 residues. The V gene lost 4 bases and the J gene lost 1 base, with 11 bases spanning the gap.